This entry concerns a single T cell receptor (beta chain). Its specificity is not known. Sorting that relied on CD45RO/CCR7/CD25/CD127/CD95/CD27 yielded CD4+ naive, central memory, regulatory and stem cell-like memory cells. Every isolated RNA sample was fully reverse transcribed, so sequencing captured expressed TCRB transcripts. Assay: immunoSEQ multiplex PCR; the TCRdb copy retains only in-frame clones and omits some. The sample lists some 220,000 clones, under 13% occurring once. The data are from a study of beta chain features in type 1 diabetes. On the study more broadly: In age, gender and cell yields, patients were similar to healthy donors.

Germline-derived CDR1 and CDR2 are SGHDT and YYEEEE. This CDR3 region has 15 residues. The ends lost 4 bases at V and 7 bases at J; junction bases unmatched: 4. Study conclusions and caveats: Cells that show high TCR expression could be over-represented by cDNA sequencing. When VDJ junctions were examined, type 1 diabetes patients showed fewer insertions and more deletions.

The rearrangement joins TRBV5-6 to TRBJ2-1; 14 bases align to TRBD2. The material sequenced was central memory CD4+ T cells from blood. This receptor was identified in a man between 18 and 35 years old in good health. CDR3 in DNA: TGTGCCAGCAGCGGCGGACTAGCGGGAGGAAATGAGCAGTTCTTC. Encoded protein: CASSGGLAGGNEQFF.